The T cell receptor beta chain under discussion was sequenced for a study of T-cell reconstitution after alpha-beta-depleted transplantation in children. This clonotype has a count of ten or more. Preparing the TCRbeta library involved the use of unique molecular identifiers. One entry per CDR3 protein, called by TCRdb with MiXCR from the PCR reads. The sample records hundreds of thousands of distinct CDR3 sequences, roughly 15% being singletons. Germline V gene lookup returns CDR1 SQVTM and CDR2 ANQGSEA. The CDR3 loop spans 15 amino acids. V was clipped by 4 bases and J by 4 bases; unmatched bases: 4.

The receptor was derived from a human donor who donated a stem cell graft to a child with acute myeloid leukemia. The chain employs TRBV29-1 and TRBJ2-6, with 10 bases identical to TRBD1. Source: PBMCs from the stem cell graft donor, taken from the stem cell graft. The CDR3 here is CSVGQGATGANVLTF. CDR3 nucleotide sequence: TGCAGCGTTGGACAGGGGGCGACCGGGGCCAACGTCCTGACTTTC. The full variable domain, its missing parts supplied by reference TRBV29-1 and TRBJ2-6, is SAVISQKPSRDICQRGTSLTIQCQVDSQVTMMFWYRQQPGQSLTLIATANQGSEATYESGFVIDKFPISRPNLTFSTLTVSNMSPEDSSIYLCSVGQGATGANVLTFGAGSRLTVL.